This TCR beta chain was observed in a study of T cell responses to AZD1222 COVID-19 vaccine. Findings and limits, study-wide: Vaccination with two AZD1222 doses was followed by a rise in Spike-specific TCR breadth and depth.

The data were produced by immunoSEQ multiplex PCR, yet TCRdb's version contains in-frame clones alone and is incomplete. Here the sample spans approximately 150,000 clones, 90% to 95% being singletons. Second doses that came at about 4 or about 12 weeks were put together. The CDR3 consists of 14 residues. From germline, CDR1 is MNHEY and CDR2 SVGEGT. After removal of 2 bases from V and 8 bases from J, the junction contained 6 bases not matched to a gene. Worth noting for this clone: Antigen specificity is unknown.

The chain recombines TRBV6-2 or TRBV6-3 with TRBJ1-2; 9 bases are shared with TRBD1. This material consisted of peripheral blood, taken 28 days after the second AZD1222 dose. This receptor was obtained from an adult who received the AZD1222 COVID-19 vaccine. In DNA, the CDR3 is TGTGCCAGCAGTTACCTTACAGGGGGCGACGGCTACACCTTC. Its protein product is CASSYLTGGDGYTF.